Below, one TCR beta chain is given with its context. This sample was included in a study of blood T cell repertoires in COVID-19. Germline V lookup: CDR1 SGHVS, CDR2 FQNEAQ. This CDR3 has 15 residues. Deletions cut 5 bases from V and 6 bases from J, with 20 bases between. Repertoires were generated with immunoSEQ multiplex PCR, while TCRdb's copy carries only in-frame clones and drops some. The sample yields around 71,000 clones, approximately 80% seen once. Input material: peripheral blood. The sequence came from a young man with COVID-19, enrolled during active disease. V and J are TRBV7-8 and TRBJ2-7; D is tentatively TRBD1 or TRBD2 (5 bases each). The CDR3 sequence: CASSRGGAGLGEQYF. For the CDR3, the DNA is TGTGCCAGCAGCCGAGGAGGCGCAGGGTTGGGCGAGCAGTACTTC.